What follows are 12 T cell receptor beta chains derived from one specimen sequenced in a study of technical replicates of blood from several donors. Libraries were prepared by immunoSEQ multiplex PCR; TCRdb keeps only in-frame clonotypes and omits some of them. The sample has tens of thousands of clones; 95% to 97% are singletons. The sample comprised T cells isolated from PBMCs. The receptors originated from a human donor in good health.

This clone was recorded only once. The chain employs TRBV12-5 and TRBJ1-5; no clear D gene. The CDR3 has 16 residues. The germline V and J ends were trimmed by 2 bases and 2 bases, with 13 bases remaining between them. Germline values: CDR1 LGHNT, CDR2 FRNRAP. This CDR3 reads CASGLTPSPGNQPQHF. The DNA for the CDR3 is TGTGCTAGTGGTTTGACCCCCTCCCCGGGCAATCAGCCCCAGCATTTT.

Written as DNA, the CDR3 is TGTGCCAGCAGCACCGACAGACACTCTGGAAACACCATATATTTT. Translation gives CASSTDRHSGNTIYF. This sequence joins TRBV5-4 and TRBJ1-3; D perhaps matches TRBD1 (5 bases). The germline CDR1 and CDR2 sequences are SGHNT and YYREEE (reference sequence). The ends were cut back, 4 bases at V and 0 bases at J, with 11 bases in the middle. CDR3 length: 15 residues. The complete variable domain, with remaining parts taken from reference TRBV5-4 and TRBJ1-3, reads ETGVTQSPTHLIKTRGQQVTLRCSSQSGHNTVSWYQQALGQGPQFIFQYYREEENGRGNFPPRFSGLQFPNYSSELNVNALELDDSALYLCASSTDRHSGNTIYFGEGSWLTVV.

This chain joins TRBV28 and TRBJ1-4; TRBD1 aligns across 9 bases. Trimming took 4 bases from V and 8 from J; bases not matched to a gene: 8. This CDR3 has 15 amino acids. Germline CDR1 reads MDHEN; CDR2 reads SYDVKM. CDR3 coding DNA: TGTGCCAGCAGTTCCATGGGACAGGGTGACGAAAAACTGTTTTTT. Its protein is CASSSMGQGDEKLFF.

In this sample, this clone turned up once. The chain carries TRBV28 and TRBJ1-1; 7 positions match TRBD1. The CDR3 length is 15 residues. J gave up 11 bases and V 7 bases, and 19 bases lay outside the gene matches. In germline, CDR1 is MDHEN, CDR2 SYDVKM. CDR3 sequence: CASTLTWTGRVRAFF. CDR3 sequence (DNA): TGTGCCAGCACCCTAACGTGGACAGGCAGGGTTCGGGCTTTCTTT.

Concerning this clone itself: The germline gene is not matched at one end of the junction; a read error may be the cause. J is TRBJ2-7 and V is TRBV20-1, with 7 positions matching TRBD2. This CDR3 region has 11 residues. CDR1 DFQATT and CDR2 SNEGSKA come from the germline V gene (reference sequence). The CDR3 DNA reads as TGCAGTGTTCAGAATGCGGGGGTAAGATCCTTC. This sequence encodes CSVQNAGVRSF.

This clone was counted once. The same CDR3 is also encoded by other DNA sequences in this sample. The chain recombines TRBV5-1 with TRBJ2-5; D uncertain. Germline CDR1 SGHRS, CDR2 YFSETQ. With 0 bases removed from V and 2 bases from J, the gap between germline ends came to 5 bases. This CDR3 contains 13 residues. CDR3: CASSLANQETQYF. CDR3 coding DNA: TGCGCCAGCAGCTTGGCAAATCAAGAGACCCAGTACTTC.

This clone was detected only a few times. The chain joins TRBV10-1 to TRBJ1-5, with a weak D call TRBD1 (5 bases). Germline CDR1 WNHNN, CDR2 SYGVQD (reference sequence). CDR3 length equals 18 residues. V lost 3 bases, J lost 6 bases, and 24 bases lay in between. CDR3 in amino acids: CASSEPGGSGEMGQPQHF. CDR3 nucleotides: TGCGCCAGCAGTGAACCTGGGGGGTCGGGGGAAATGGGTCAGCCCCAGCATTTT.

V gene TRBV7-6 combines with J gene TRBJ2-2; no definite D call. Germline CDR1 and CDR2: SGHVS and FNYEAQ. CDR3 length equals 15 residues. V shed 3 bases and J shed 4 bases, with 12 bases lying between them. The CDR3 loop is CASSLVRVSTGELFF. The CDR3 DNA reads as TGTGCCAGCAGCTTGGTTCGAGTTTCCACCGGGGAGCTGTTTTTT.

This chain connects TRBV2 to TRBJ2-5; 7 bases fit TRBD2. Germline V lookup: CDR1 SNHLY, CDR2 FYNNEI. This CDR3 has 15 residues. V lost 3 bases to trimming and J lost 1 base; unmatched junction nucleotides: 5. CDR3 in amino acids: CASSDIGGTQETQYF. The CDR3 DNA reads TGTGCCAGCAGTGACATCGGGGGGACCCAAGAGACCCAGTACTTC.

The chain joins TRBV5-4 to TRBJ2-5; TRBD1 matches 10 bases. This CDR3 is built from 15 residues. With 2 bases clipped from V and 4 bases from J, the junction kept 5 bases outside the gene matches. Germline V gene sequence: CDR1 SGHNT, CDR2 YYREEE (reference sequence). The CDR3 DNA reads TGTGCCAGCAGCTTTCGGACAGGGGGTCCAGAGACCCAGTACTTC. This sequence encodes CASSFRTGGPETQYF.

This chain links TRBV6-5 with TRBJ1-1; maybe TRBD1 (6 bases). Germline assignment: CDR1 MNHEY and CDR2 SVGAGI. CDR3 size: 13 residues. Trimming cost V 2 bases and J 3 bases, with 7 bases left between them. CDR3 loop: CASSYGQYTEAFF. CDR3 DNA sequence: TGTGCCAGCAGTTACGGACAGTACACTGAAGCTTTCTTT.

The rearrangement joins TRBV5-8 to TRBJ2-2; maybe TRBD1 (7 bases). The CDR3 runs to 15 residues. Germline-derived CDR1 and CDR2 are SGHTS and YDEGEE. Trimming stripped 4 bases from V and 3 bases from J, with 13 bases between. The CDR3 DNA is TGTGCCAGCAGCCGGGGGACAGCTTACACCGGGGAGCTGTTTTTT. It specifies CASSRGTAYTGELFF. The full variable domain, rest sourced from reference TRBV5-8 and TRBJ2-2, is EAGVTQSPTHLIKTRGQQATLRCSPISGHTSVYWYQQALGLGLQFLLWYDEGEERNRGNFPPRFSGRQFPNYSSELNVNALELEDSALYLCASSRGTAYTGELFFGEGSRLTVL.